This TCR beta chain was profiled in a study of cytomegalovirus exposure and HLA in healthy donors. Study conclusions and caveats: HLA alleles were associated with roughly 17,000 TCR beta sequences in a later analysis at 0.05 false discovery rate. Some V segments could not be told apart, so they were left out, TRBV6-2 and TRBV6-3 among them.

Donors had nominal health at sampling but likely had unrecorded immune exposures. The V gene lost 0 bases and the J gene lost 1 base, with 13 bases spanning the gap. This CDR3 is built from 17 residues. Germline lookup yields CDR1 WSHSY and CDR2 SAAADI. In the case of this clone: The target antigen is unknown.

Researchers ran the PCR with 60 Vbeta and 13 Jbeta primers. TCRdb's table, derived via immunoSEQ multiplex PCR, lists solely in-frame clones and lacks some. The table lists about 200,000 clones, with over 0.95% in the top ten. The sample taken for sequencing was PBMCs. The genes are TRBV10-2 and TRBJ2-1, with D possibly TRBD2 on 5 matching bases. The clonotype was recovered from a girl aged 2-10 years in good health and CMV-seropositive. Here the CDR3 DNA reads TGCGCCAGCAGTGAGTCGCGAGGCGGGCCATCCTACAATGAGCAGTTCTTC. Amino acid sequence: CASSESRGGPSYNEQFF.